Listed here are 25 T cell receptor beta chains from one sample, sequenced in a study of blood T cell repertoires in COVID-19. Some clones are missing from TCRdb's copy, which holds only in-frame ones; the method was immunoSEQ multiplex PCR. The repertoire includes some 130,000 clones, roughly 86% of them detected once, and roughly 13% sits in the top ten. The specimen sequenced was peripheral blood. These receptors were collected from a human donor in a cohort sampled during active COVID-19.

The chain uses TRBV7-6 and TRBJ2-3; D call uncertain. Germline V gene data show CDR1 as SGHVS and CDR2 as FNYEAQ. Trimming removed 3 bases at V and 2 bases at J, with 9 bases between. The CDR3 spans 14 residues. The CDR3 nucleotides are TGTGCCAGCAGCTTTGACTTGACCACAGATACGCAGTATTTT. It specifies CASSFDLTTDTQYF.

Here the CDR3 reads CATSDSGTGETQYF. For the CDR3, the DNA is TGTGCCACCAGTGACTCTGGGACAGGGGAGACCCAGTACTTC. This chain joins TRBV24-1 and TRBJ2-5; TRBD1 aligns across 9 bases. Trimming at V came to 4 bases and at J to 5 bases, leaving 4 bases not matched to a gene. This CDR3 comprises 14 residues. The germline CDR1 and CDR2 sequences are KGHDR and SFDVKD.

The J gene is TRBJ1-1, the V gene TRBV28; D ambiguous. Deletions cut 7 bases from V and 2 bases from J, with 11 bases between. Germline V gives CDR1 MDHEN, CDR2 SYDVKM. The length of the CDR3 is 13 residues. This CDR3 is CASNPLPNTEAFF. CDR3 DNA sequence: TGTGCCAGCAATCCCCTCCCTAACACTGAAGCTTTCTTT.

Only one count was recorded for this clone. The chain joins TRBV24-1 to TRBJ1-2; D not certain. This CDR3 is 14 amino acids long. In germline, CDR1 is KGHDR, CDR2 SFDVKD. V dropped 3 bases and J dropped 7 bases, with 14 bases sitting between them. The CDR3 loop is CATSDATRRGGYTF. The CDR3 DNA follows: TGTGCCACCAGTGATGCAACGCGGCGCGGTGGCTACACCTTC.

The gene calls are TRBV7-6 and TRBJ2-3; possible D gene TRBD2, 5 bases. This CDR3 spans 14 amino acids. Germline lookup yields CDR1 SGHVS and CDR2 FNYEAQ. V was cut by 2 bases and J by 6 bases, with 12 bases left in between. CDR3 coding DNA: TGTGCCAGCAGCTTAAGTGAGGGCGGGGATACGCAGTATTTT. Translation: CASSLSEGGDTQYF.

In its sample, this clone was seen once. The rearrangement joins TRBV20-1 to TRBJ2-3, with D unclear. This CDR3 has 11 residues. Germline-derived CDR1 and CDR2 are DFQATT and SNEGSKA (reference sequence). V lost 5 bases to trimming and J lost 5 bases, with 8 bases between them. The chain's CDR3 is CSASRRDTQYF. CDR3 DNA: TGCAGTGCTTCAAGGAGAGATACGCAGTATTTT.

The chain joins TRBV5-1 to TRBJ2-7, with 9 bases matching TRBD2. V gave up 0 bases and J gave up 0 bases; unmatched junction bases: 7. The CDR3 is made up of 17 amino acids. CDR1 SGHRS and CDR2 YFSETQ come from the germline V gene. DNA for the CDR3: TGCGCCAGCAGCTTGGCCCCTAGCGGGGATTTCTCCTACGAGCAGTACTTC. This sequence encodes CASSLAPSGDFSYEQYF.

This clone has only a few counts. This chain joins TRBV7-9 and TRBJ2-4, with 10 bases matching TRBD1. CDR3 size: 16 residues. V lost 4 bases, J lost 0 bases, and 3 bases stayed unmatched. Germline V gene data show CDR1 as SEHNR and CDR2 as FQNEAQ (reference sequence). CDR3 DNA sequence: TGTGCCAGCAGCTCGGGACAGGGGATAGCCAAAAACATTCAGTACTTC. This gives the protein CASSSGQGIAKNIQYF.

CDR3 bases: TGTGCCAGCAGGAGGGAGGACGAGCAGTACTTC. It encodes CASRREDEQYF. The chain employs TRBV6-5 and TRBJ2-7; D might be TRBD2 (6 bases). V was pared by 6 bases and J by 5 bases, with 8 bases between. This CDR3 region has 11 residues. Germline V gives CDR1 MNHEY, CDR2 SVGAGI.

The chain combines TRBV6-5 with TRBJ1-3; 7 bases are shared with TRBD1. The CDR3 totals 15 residues. In germline, CDR1 is MNHEY, CDR2 SVGAGI. The V gene end was trimmed by 6 bases and the J gene end by 4 bases; junction bases not matched to a gene: 9. The CDR3 coding sequence is TGTGCCAGCAGCCTCAGGGACAGCTTAGGAAACACCATATATTTT. This sequence encodes CASSLRDSLGNTIYF.

This sequence joins TRBV5-5 and TRBJ2-7, with TRBD1 as a possible D gene (8 bases). From germline, CDR1 is SGHKS and CDR2 YYEKEE (reference sequence). This CDR3 is 14 amino acids long. The germline V and J ends were trimmed by 7 bases and 4 bases, with 18 bases remaining between them. The CDR3 bases are TGTGCCAGCGCGGGGGCGACAGGGGTGTACGAGCAGTACTTC. This gives the protein CASAGATGVYEQYF.

The chain combines TRBV7-2 with TRBJ1-2, with a possible D match to TRBD1 (6 bases). The CDR3 is made up of 14 amino acids. V lost 3 bases to trimming and J lost 2 bases, with 10 bases between them. Germline assignment: CDR1 SGHTA and CDR2 FQGNSA. Written as DNA, the CDR3 is TGTGCCAGCAGCTTCCTACAGGGCAACTATGGCTACACCTTC. Protein: CASSFLQGNYGYTF.

The chain couples TRBV5-4 to TRBJ2-3, with 9 bases lining up with TRBD2. Germline loops: CDR1 SGHNT, CDR2 YYREEE (reference sequence). V trimming: 7 bases; J trimming: 4 bases; junction bases outside the gene matches: 13. The CDR3 consists of 16 residues. DNA for the CDR3: TGTGCCAGCGGGCCAAGACTAGCGGTAGGTTCAGATACGCAGTATTTT. Translated: CASGPRLAVGSDTQYF.

The V gene is TRBV2, the J gene TRBJ1-2; D is perhaps TRBD1 (5 bases). Germline values: CDR1 SNHLY, CDR2 FYNNEI. The CDR3 has 15 amino acids. V lost 2 bases, J lost 7 bases, and 17 bases lay in between. The CDR3 DNA is TGTGCCAGCAGTGAAAGTAGTACAGGACGGAGTGGCTACACCTTC. The encoded protein is CASSESSTGRSGYTF.

J is TRBJ1-5 and V is TRBV2, with unresolved D. This CDR3 region has 15 residues. Germline lookup yields CDR1 SNHLY and CDR2 FYNNEI. Trimming pared 6 bases from V and 1 base from J, leaving 13 bases between. The CDR3 sequence: CASSPSPGSNQPQHF. The CDR3, as DNA: TGTGCCAGCAGCCCAAGTCCAGGAAGCAATCAGCCCCAGCATTTT.

The chain employs TRBV6-6 and TRBJ2-7; 9 positions agree with TRBD2. Germline V gene lookup returns CDR1 MNHNY and CDR2 SVGAGI (reference sequence). There are 13 residues in the CDR3. V dropped 8 bases and J dropped 5; count of bases not matched to a gene: 7. The CDR3 bases are TGTGCCAGCGCGGGCGGGGGGGTTAACGAGCAGTACTTC. Residues: CASAGGGVNEQYF.

The rearrangement uses TRBV6-5 and TRBJ1-1; 8 nucleotides match TRBD1. The CDR3 extends over 16 amino acids. The trim removed 1 base at V and 4 bases at J, leaving 8 bases unmatched. The germline gives CDR1 MNHEY, CDR2 SVGAGI. The CDR3 is CASSYLSGTGGTEAFF. The CDR3 DNA is TGTGCCAGCAGTTACTTGTCCGGGACAGGAGGCACTGAAGCTTTCTTT.

The table lists this clone with a few counts. The V call is TRBV7-9, the J call TRBJ1-2; 8 nucleotides match TRBD1. The germline V gene has CDR1 SEHNR and CDR2 FQNEAQ (reference sequence). The CDR3 runs to 15 residues. After removal of 5 bases from V and 3 bases from J, the junction contained 8 bases not matched to a gene. CDR3 residues: CASSPYGTGDYGYTF. The CDR3 bases are TGTGCCAGCAGCCCTTACGGGACAGGAGACTATGGCTACACCTTC. Variable domain in full (rest from reference TRBV7-9 and TRBJ1-2): DTGVSQNPRHKITKRGQNVTFRCDPISEHNRLYWYRQTLGQGPEFLTYFQNEAQLEKSRLLSDRFSAERPKGSFSTLEIQRTEQGDSAMYLCASSPYGTGDYGYTFGSGTRLTVV.

The chain carries TRBV5-1 and TRBJ2-1; 11 bases line up with TRBD2. J lost 5 bases, V lost 1 base, and 2 bases had no gene match. The CDR3 is 15 residues long. The germline V gene has CDR1 SGHRS and CDR2 YFSETQ. CDR3 in DNA: TGCGCCAGCAGCTTGTGGGGACTAGCGGACAATGAGCAGTTCTTC. As protein: CASSLWGLADNEQFF.

The rearrangement uses TRBV2 and TRBJ1-1, with D maybe TRBD1 (5 bases). Germline lookup yields CDR1 SNHLY and CDR2 FYNNEI. The CDR3 is 14 residues long. V was shortened by 3 bases and J by 5 bases, with 13 bases between the two germline ends. The chain's CDR3 is CASSEGGPTTEAFF. CDR3 DNA: TGTGCCAGCAGTGAGGGGGGACCTACGACTGAAGCTTTCTTT.

Only one count was recorded for this clone. This rearrangement joins TRBV6-5 to TRBJ2-3; D remains ambiguous. V shed 6 bases and J shed 3 bases, with 7 bases lying between them. This CDR3 spans 12 amino acids. Germline V gene sequence: CDR1 MNHEY, CDR2 SVGAGI. The CDR3 bases are TGTGCCAGCAGCTCCTTAACAGATACGCAGTATTTT. It translates to CASSSLTDTQYF.

V and J are TRBV3-1 (or the pseudogene TRBV3-2) and TRBJ2-3; D is possibly TRBD2 (5 bases). The CDR3 has 15 residues. The germline V gene encodes CDR1 LGHDT and CDR2 YNNKEL (reference sequence). V lost 3 bases to trimming and J lost 2 bases, with 12 bases between them. The CDR3 DNA is TGTGCCAGCAGCCAGGGTCGGGATTCCACAGATACGCAGTATTTT. As protein: CASSQGRDSTDTQYF.

CDR3 nucleotides: TGTGCCAGCAGCCAAGTGGGGACAGCTTATTACTCTGGAAACACCATATATTTT. Protein product: CASSQVGTAYYSGNTIYF. The chain employs TRBV3-1 (or the pseudogene TRBV3-2) and TRBJ1-3; 7 nucleotides agree with TRBD1. V lost 1 base, J lost 0 bases, and 9 bases stayed unmatched. Per germline, CDR1 LGHDT and CDR2 YNNKEL (reference sequence). The CDR3 has 18 amino acids.

The CDR3: CASSIGFDQPQHF. The DNA of the CDR3 is TGTGCCAGTAGTATCGGGTTCGATCAGCCCCAGCATTTT. V usage is TRBV19 and J usage is TRBJ1-5, with D uncertain. The CDR3 has 13 amino acids. Trimming shortened V by 3 bases and J by 5 bases, and 8 bases separated the two germline ends. CDR1 is LNHDA and CDR2 is SQIVND in the germline V gene (reference sequence).

The rearrangement links TRBV30 to TRBJ1-1; possibly TRBD1 for D (6 bases). Trimming cost V 1 base and J 5 bases, with 17 bases left between them. Germline lookup yields CDR1 GTSNPN and CDR2 SVGIG (reference sequence). The CDR3 spans 15 residues. The DNA of the CDR3 is TGTGCCTGGAGTGCGCTCTCAGGGGTTACAACTGAAGCTTTCTTT. The encoded protein is CAWSALSGVTTEAFF.